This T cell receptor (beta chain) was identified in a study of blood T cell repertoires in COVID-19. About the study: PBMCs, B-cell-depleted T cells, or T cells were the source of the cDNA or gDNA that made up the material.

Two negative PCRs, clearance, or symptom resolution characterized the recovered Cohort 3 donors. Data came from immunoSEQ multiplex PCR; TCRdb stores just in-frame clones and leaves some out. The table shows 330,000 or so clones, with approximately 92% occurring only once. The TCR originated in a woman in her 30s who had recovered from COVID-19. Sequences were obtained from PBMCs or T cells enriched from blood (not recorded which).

The CDR3 sequence: CACNHEGTGGVRKLFF. The CDR3 bases are TGTGCCTGCAACCACGAGGGGACAGGGGGAGTAAGGAAACTGTTTTTT. This chain joins TRBV30 and TRBJ1-4; 11 nucleotides agree with TRBD1. CDR3 size: 16 residues. CDR1 GTSNPN and CDR2 SVGIG come from the germline V gene (reference sequence). After removal of 6 bases from V and 11 bases from J, the junction contained 17 bases not matched to a gene.